This is a list of T cell receptor beta chains from one sample in a study of T cells in Graves' hyperthyroidism and ophthalmopathy. From the multiplex PCR reads, TCRdb called clonotypes with MiXCR, one entry per CDR3 protein. The data contain under 550,000 distinct CDR3 sequences, around 13% of them singletons. Sequenced input: blood. The receptors come from a woman younger than 35 with Graves' hyperthyroidism. Both conserved end residues are part of each CDR3. The order of the fields is J gene, D gene, CDR3 length, clone size, V gene, CDR3 DNA, CDR3 protein. D genes are given only for firm matches. Clone size, where shown, is once, few, many, or a class for clones that have expanded.

TRBJ1-4 . 13 many TRBV28 TGTGCCAGCAGTCTCAGTAGTAATGAAAAACTGTTTTTT CASSLSSNEKLFF
TRBJ1-5 TRBD1 16 few TRBV4-1 TGCGCCAGCAGCCAACCCACGACAGGGTATCGTCAGCCCCAGCATTTT CASSQPTTGYRQPQHF
TRBJ2-3 TRBD1 18 few TRBV20-1 TGCAGTGCTAGTGGAATTTCTAGACAGGGGTCAAGCACAGATACGCAGTATTTT CSASGISRQGSSTDTQYF
TRBJ2-3 TRBD2 18 many TRBV12-3/TRBV12-4 TGTGCCAGCAGTTCAAATACCAGACTAGCGCGGAGCACAGATACGCAGTATTTT CASSSNTRLARSTDTQYF
TRBJ2-1 TRBD2 16 few TRBV6-1 TGTGCCAGCAGTGGGACTAGCGGGAGGGCCTACAATGAGCAGTTCTTC CASSGTSGRAYNEQFF
TRBJ1-2 . 15 . TRBV6-6 TGTGCCAGCAGTTACTCGTATGCAGGAAACTATGGCTACACCTTC CASSYSYAGNYGYTF
TRBJ2-3 TRBD2 17 many TRBV3-1 TGTGCCAGCAGCCAAGTTGTACTAGCGGGAGACACAGATACGCAGTATTTT CASSQVVLAGDTDTQYF
TRBJ2-2 . 14 . TRBV20-1 TGCAGTGCTAGAGATATTGGCCACACCGGGGAGCTGTTTTTT CSARDIGHTGELFF
TRBJ2-1 TRBD1 15 many TRBV2 TGTGCCAGTAACGCCTATGCTACAGGGGAAAATGAGCAGTTCTTC CASNAYATGENEQFF
TRBJ1-1 . 16 many TRBV28 TGTGCCAGCACGGAAGCAGGTGGGGGGCGATACACTGAAGCTTTCTTT CASTEAGGGRYTEAFF
TRBJ1-2 . 14 . TRBV9 TGTGCCAGCAGCGTGGGACTTAGCAGGGGTGGCTACACCTTC CASSVGLSRGGYTF
TRBJ2-7 TRBD2 17 many TRBV13 TGTGCCAGCAGCCCCACCGAGAATAGCGGGATTTCCTACGAGCAGTACTTC CASSPTENSGISYEQYF
TRBJ2-1 TRBD2 12 many TRBV2 TGTGCCAGCAGCGCGGGACTAGCGAACCTGTTCTTC CASSAGLANLFF
TRBJ1-6 TRBD1 15 . TRBV27 TGTGCCAGCAGTTCCGGGACAGGGGGTATTTCACCCCTCCACTTT CASSSGTGGISPLHF
TRBJ2-5 . 15 many TRBV28 TGTGCCAGCTCTGGCCCAACCTTGGGAGCAGAGACCCAGTACTTC CASSGPTLGAETQYF
TRBJ1-2 TRBD1 17 . TRBV5-1 TGCGCCAGCAGCTTCCGGACAGGCCCAACCCGAAAAGATGGCTACACCTTC CASSFRTGPTRKDGYTF
TRBJ1-1 . 13 many TRBV13 TGTGCCAGCAGCTTAGGACTCCCGGCGGGAGCTTTCTTT CASSLGLPAGAFF
TRBJ2-5 . 14 many TRBV11-2 TGTGCCAGCAGCTTACCGGTGGCTCAAGAGACCCAGTACTTC CASSLPVAQETQYF
TRBJ2-7 . 16 many TRBV28 TGTGCCAGCAGTTTTGAAGTGTCAGCTAAGCCCTACGAGCAGTACTTC CASSFEVSAKPYEQYF
TRBJ2-1 TRBD2 19 . TRBV9 TGTGCCAGCAGCGTAGAAGCAGGGGGGTTAGCGGGAGATTTCAATGAGCAGTTCTTC CASSVEAGGLAGDFNEQFF
TRBJ2-2 TRBD1 16 . TRBV19 TGTGCCACCCAAAGGGACAGGGGGTTTTACACCGGGGAGCTGTTTTTT CATQRDRGFYTGELFF
TRBJ2-1 . 18 . TRBV4-1 TGCGCCAGCAGCCAAGATCCGAGGACGGGAGCCCCCCGGAATGAGCAGTTCTTC CASSQDPRTGAPRNEQFF
TRBJ2-5 TRBD2 15 many TRBV10-3 TGTGCCATTCGAAAGACTAGCGGGGAACAAGAGACCCAGTACTTC CAIRKTSGEQETQYF
TRBJ1-1 . 12 . TRBV11-2 TGTGCCAGCAGCTTAGAAGGATCTCAAGCTTTCTTT CASSLEGSQAFF
TRBJ2-5 . 14 many TRBV3-1 TGTGCCAGCAGCCAAAGATCGGTGGGAGAGACCCAGTACTTC CASSQRSVGETQYF
TRBJ2-6 . 16 . TRBV6-5 TGTGCCAGCAGTTACGGGCAGAACTCTGGGGCCAACGTCCTGACTTTC CASSYGQNSGANVLTF
TRBJ1-4 . 15 . TRBV19 TGTGCCAGTAGTACGGGACCGATAGGGAATGAAAAACTGTTTTTT CASSTGPIGNEKLFF
TRBJ2-1 TRBD2 14 few TRBV20-1 TGCAGTGCTGGAACTAGCGGGAGGGGGAATGAGCAGTTCTTC CSAGTSGRGNEQFF
TRBJ2-7 . 17 . TRBV7-8 TGTGCCAGCAGCCTCAGCACAGCGGTTTCAAGCTCCTACGAGCAGTACTTC CASSLSTAVSSSYEQYF
TRBJ2-7 TRBD2 15 . TRBV18 TGTGCCAGCTCACTCACCCGACTAGCTTTCCACGAGCAGTACTTC CASSLTRLAFHEQYF
TRBJ1-5 . 15 few TRBV27 TGTGCCAGCAGCCCCTTCGGAGGAGGCAATCAGCCCCAGCATTTT CASSPFGGGNQPQHF
TRBJ1-4 . 15 few TRBV6-2/TRBV6-3 TGTGCCAGCAGTGACCCGAGAGGGCCTAATGAAAAACTGTTTTTT CASSDPRGPNEKLFF
TRBJ1-3 . 17 . TRBV5-8 TGTGCCAGCAGCATGCTCACGATCTCACTCTCTGGAAACACCATATATTTT CASSMLTISLSGNTIYF
TRBJ1-1 . 14 many TRBV12-3/TRBV12-4 TGTGCCAGCAGTTGGGACACCCTGGGGACTGAAGCTTTCTTT CASSWDTLGTEAFF
TRBJ2-7 TRBD1 15 . TRBV11-2 TGTGCCAGCAGCCCCGCGGGACAGGGGGTGAGCGAGCAGTACTTC CASSPAGQGVSEQYF
TRBJ2-5 TRBD2 16 many TRBV2 TGTGCCAGCAGTCGACTGACTAGCGGGAGGGCCGAGACCCAGTACTTC CASSRLTSGRAETQYF
TRBJ2-7 TRBD1 16 many TRBV6-1 TGTGCCAGCAGTTACCCAGGACAGGGGGACTCCTACGAGCAGTACTTC CASSYPGQGDSYEQYF
TRBJ2-7 TRBD2 13 . TRBV29-1 TGCAGCGTTGAAGTCGGGGGGGCCTACGAGCAGTACTTC CSVEVGGAYEQYF
TRBJ1-2 . 12 many TRBV2 TGTGCCAGCAGTGAAGGGCGCTATGGCTACACCTTC CASSEGRYGYTF
TRBJ2-7 TRBD2 16 many TRBV4-2 TGTGCCAGCAGCCAAGAGGGCGGGAGTGGGGCCTACGAGCAGTACTTC CASSQEGGSGAYEQYF
TRBJ1-1 TRBD1 14 few TRBV5-6 TGTGCCAGCAGCTTACAGGGGGCTACGACTGAAGCTTTCTTT CASSLQGATTEAFF